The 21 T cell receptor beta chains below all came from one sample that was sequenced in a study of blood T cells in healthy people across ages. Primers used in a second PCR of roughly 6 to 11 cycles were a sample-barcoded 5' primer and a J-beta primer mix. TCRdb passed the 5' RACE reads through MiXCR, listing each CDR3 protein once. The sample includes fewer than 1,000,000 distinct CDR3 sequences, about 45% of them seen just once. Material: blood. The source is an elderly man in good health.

CDR3: CSALDSGVSYNEQFF. Written as DNA, the CDR3 is TGCAGTGCCCTGGATAGCGGGGTCTCCTACAATGAGCAGTTCTTC. The rearrangement uses TRBV20-1 and TRBJ2-1, with 8 bases identical to TRBD2. The germline gives CDR1 DFQATT, CDR2 SNEGSKA (reference sequence). V was pared by 6 bases and J by 0 bases, with 7 bases of the junction left unmatched. This CDR3 is built from 15 residues.

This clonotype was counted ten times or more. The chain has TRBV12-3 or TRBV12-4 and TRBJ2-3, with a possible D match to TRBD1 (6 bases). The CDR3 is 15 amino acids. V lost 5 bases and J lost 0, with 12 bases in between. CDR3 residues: CASSPQGSSTDTQYF. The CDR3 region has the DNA TGTGCCAGCAGTCCACAGGGTTCTAGCACAGATACGCAGTATTTT.

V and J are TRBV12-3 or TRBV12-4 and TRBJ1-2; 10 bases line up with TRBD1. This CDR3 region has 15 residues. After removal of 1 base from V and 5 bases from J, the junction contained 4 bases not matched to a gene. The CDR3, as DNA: TGTGCCAGCAGTTTAGGGGACAGGGGTCGATATGGCTACACCTTC. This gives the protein CASSLGDRGRYGYTF.

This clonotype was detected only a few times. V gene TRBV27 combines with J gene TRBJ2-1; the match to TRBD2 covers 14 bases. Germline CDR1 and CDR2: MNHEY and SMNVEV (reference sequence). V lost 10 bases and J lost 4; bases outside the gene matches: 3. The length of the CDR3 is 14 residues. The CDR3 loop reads CATGTSGSYNEQFF. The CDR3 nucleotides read TGTGCCACCGGGACTAGCGGGAGTTACAATGAGCAGTTCTTC.

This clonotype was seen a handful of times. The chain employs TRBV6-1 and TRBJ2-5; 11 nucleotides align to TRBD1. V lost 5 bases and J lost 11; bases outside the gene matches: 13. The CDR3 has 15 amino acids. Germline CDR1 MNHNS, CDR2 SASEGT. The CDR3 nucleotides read TGTGCCAGCAGTCAACCGGGACAGGGGGTCGATGAGCAGTACTTC. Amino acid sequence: CASSQPGQGVDEQYF.

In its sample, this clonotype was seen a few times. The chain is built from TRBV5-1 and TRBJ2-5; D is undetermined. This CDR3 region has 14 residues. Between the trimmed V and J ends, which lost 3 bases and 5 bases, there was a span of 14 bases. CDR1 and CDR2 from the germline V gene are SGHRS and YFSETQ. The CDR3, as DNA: TGCGCCAGCAGCTACTTACAGCAGGCGGAGACCCAGTACTTC. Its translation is CASSYLQQAETQYF. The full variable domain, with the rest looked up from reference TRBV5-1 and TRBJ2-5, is KAGVTQTPRYLIKTRGQQVTLSCSPISGHRSVSWYQQTPGQGLQFLFEYFSETQRNKGNFPGRFSGRQFSNSRSEMNVSTLELGDSALYLCASSYLQQAETQYFGPGTRLLVL.

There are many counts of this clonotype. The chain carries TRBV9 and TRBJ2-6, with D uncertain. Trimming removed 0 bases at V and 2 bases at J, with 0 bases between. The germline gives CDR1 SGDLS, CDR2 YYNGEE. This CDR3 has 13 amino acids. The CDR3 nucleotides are TGTGCCAGCAGCGTAGCTGGGGCCAACGTCCTGACTTTC. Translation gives CASSVAGANVLTF.

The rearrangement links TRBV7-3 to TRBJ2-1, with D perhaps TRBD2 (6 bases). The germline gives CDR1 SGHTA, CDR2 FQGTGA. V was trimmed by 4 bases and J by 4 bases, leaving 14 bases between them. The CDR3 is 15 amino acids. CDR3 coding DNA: TGTGCCAGCAGCTCTCCGGGACTCAATTACAATGAGCAGTTCTTC. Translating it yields CASSSPGLNYNEQFF.

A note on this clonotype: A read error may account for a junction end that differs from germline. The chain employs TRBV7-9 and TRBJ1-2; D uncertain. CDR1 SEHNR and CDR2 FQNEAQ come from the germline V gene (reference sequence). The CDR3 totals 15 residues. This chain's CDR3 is CVSSNRETTFYGYTF. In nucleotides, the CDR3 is TGTGTCAGCAGCAACCGGGAGACTACCTTCTATGGCTACACCTTC.

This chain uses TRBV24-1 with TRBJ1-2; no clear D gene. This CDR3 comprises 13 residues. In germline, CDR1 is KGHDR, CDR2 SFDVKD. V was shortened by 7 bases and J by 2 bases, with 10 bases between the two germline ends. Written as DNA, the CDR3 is TGTGCCACCAGCGCTGGACGCAACTATGGCTACACCTTC. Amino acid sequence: CATSAGRNYGYTF.

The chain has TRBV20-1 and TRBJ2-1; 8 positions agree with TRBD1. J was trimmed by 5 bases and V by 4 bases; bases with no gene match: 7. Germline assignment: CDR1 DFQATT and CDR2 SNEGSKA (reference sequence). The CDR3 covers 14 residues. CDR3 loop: CSATKTGVNNEQFF. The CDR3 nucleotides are TGCAGTGCTACTAAGACAGGGGTGAACAATGAGCAGTTCTTC.

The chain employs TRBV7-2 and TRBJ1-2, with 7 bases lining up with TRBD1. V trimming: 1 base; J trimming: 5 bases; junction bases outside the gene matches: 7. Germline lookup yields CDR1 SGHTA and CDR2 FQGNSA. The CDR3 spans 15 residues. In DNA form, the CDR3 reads TGTGCCAGCAGCTTAGTACGGGACAGCCGGTATGGCTACACCTTC. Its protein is CASSLVRDSRYGYTF. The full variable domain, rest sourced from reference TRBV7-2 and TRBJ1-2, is GAGVSQSPSNKVTEKGKDVELRCDPISGHTALYWYRQSLGQGLEFLIYFQGNSAPDKSGLPSDRFSAERTGGSVSTLTIQRTQQEDSAVYLCASSLVRDSRYGYTFGSGTRLTVV.

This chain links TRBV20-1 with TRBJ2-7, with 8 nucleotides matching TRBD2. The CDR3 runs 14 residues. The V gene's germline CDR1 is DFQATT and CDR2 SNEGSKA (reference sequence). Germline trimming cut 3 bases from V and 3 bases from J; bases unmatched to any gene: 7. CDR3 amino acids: CSASATGGLYEQYF. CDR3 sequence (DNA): TGCAGTGCTAGTGCGACGGGGGGGCTCTACGAGCAGTACTTC.

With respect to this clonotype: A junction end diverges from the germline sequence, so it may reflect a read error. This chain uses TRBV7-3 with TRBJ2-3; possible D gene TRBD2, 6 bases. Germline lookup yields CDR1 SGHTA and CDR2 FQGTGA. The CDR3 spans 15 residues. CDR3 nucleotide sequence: TGTGCCAGCGGCTTAAAGGCGGGACGCACAGATACGCAGTATTTT. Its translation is CASGLKAGRTDTQYF. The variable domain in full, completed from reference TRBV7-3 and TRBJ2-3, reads GAGVSQTPSNKVTEKGKYVELRCDPISGHTALYWYRQSLGQGPEFLIYFQGTGAADDSGLPNDRFFAVRPEGSVSTLKIQRTERGDSAVYLCASGLKAGRTDTQYFGPGTRLTVL.

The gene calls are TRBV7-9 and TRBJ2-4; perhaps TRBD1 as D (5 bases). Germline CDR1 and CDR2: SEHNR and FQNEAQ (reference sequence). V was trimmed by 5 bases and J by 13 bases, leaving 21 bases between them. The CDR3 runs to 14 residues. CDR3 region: CASSPDTSYNEQYF. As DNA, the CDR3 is TGTGCCAGCAGCCCGGACACTTCCTACAATGAGCAGTACTTC.

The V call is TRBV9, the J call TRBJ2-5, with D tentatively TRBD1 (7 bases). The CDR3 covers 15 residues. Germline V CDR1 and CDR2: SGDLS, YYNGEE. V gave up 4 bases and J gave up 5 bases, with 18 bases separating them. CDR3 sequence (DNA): TGTGCCAGCAGCATCCGGGCAGGGGGGATGGAGACCCAGTACTTC. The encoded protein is CASSIRAGGMETQYF.

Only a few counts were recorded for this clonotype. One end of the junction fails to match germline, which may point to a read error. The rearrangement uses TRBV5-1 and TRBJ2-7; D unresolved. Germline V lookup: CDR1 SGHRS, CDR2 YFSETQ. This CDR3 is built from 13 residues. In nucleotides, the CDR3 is TGTGCCAGCAGTTCACAGAGTTCCTACGAGCAGTACTTC. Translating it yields CASSSQSSYEQYF.

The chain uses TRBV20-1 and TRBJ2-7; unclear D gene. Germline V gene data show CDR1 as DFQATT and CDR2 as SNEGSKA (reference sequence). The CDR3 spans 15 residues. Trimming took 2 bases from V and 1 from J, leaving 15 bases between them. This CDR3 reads CSARPYFLGSYEQYF. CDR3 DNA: TGCAGTGCTAGACCCTATTTCCTGGGATCCTACGAGCAGTACTTC.

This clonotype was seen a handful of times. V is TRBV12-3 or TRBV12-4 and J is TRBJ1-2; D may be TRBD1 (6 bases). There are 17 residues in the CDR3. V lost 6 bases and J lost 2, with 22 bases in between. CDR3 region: CASSRVVAVGGNYGYTF. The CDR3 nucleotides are TGTGCCAGCAGCCGGGTTGTTGCAGTTGGGGGCAACTATGGCTACACCTTC.

This CDR3 reads CSARDRRRGSVGEQYF. CDR3 bases: TGCAGTGCTAGAGATAGGAGACGAGGGAGCGTGGGTGAGCAGTACTTC. The rearrangement links TRBV20-1 to TRBJ2-5, with D possibly matching TRBD2 (5 bases). The CDR3 is 16 amino acids. Germline V gene sequence: CDR1 DFQATT, CDR2 SNEGSKA (reference sequence). V was clipped by 0 bases and J by 11 bases, with 25 bases between them.

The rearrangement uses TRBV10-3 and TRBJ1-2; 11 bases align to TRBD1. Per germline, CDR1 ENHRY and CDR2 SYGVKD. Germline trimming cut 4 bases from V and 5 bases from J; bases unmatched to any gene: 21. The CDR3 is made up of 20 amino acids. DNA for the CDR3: TGTGCCATCAGTGGATCGTTGGTTGGACAGGGGGCAACCGGGTTTTATGGCTACACCTTC. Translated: CAISGSLVGQGATGFYGYTF.